The entry below gives a single T cell receptor (beta chain) sequence along with its context. Its antigen is currently unknown. V lost 3 bases and J lost 1; bases outside the gene matches: 1. The CDR3 covers 14 residues. Germline values: CDR1 SGHRS, CDR2 YFSETQ. 60 Vbeta and 13 Jbeta primers were used in PCR. Method: immunoSEQ multiplex PCR; TCRdb's copy keeps in-frame clones and lacks some. The data hold about 130,000 clones, with about 73% observed a single time. This entry belongs to a study of cytomegalovirus exposure and HLA in healthy donors. Study-wide results and caveats: Reportedly, TCR beta sequences accurately predicted HLA-A and HLA-B alleles in most subjects.

The chain carries TRBV5-1 and TRBJ2-7, with 10 positions matching TRBD1. Sequenced sample: PBMCs. This clonotype was sampled from a woman in her thirties or forties in good health and CMV-seropositive. DNA for the CDR3: TGCGCCAGCAGCTGGACAGGGGGTTCCTACGAGCAGTACTTC. Translated: CASSWTGGSYEQYF.